A single sample is the source of the 18 T cell receptor beta chains below, sequenced in a study of cytomegalovirus exposure and HLA in healthy donors (dated by TCRdb to 2015 to 2018). Library construction relied on the immunoSEQ multiplex PCR assay. For the multiplex PCR, a mixture combining 60 forward primers for TCR Vbeta segments and 13 reverse primers for TCR Jbeta segments was used. TCRdb mirrors the immuneACCESS table, restricted to in-frame sequences. Some clones are absent from its copies; in checked studies, under half trace to an unresolved V gene, and the reason for the others is unknown. The sample contains some 190,000 clones, approximately 88% of them found a single time. 1.2% of the sample is taken by the ten largest. The source material was PBMCs. The receptors here all came from a boy between 2 and 10 years old in good health and CMV-seronegative.

This sequence joins TRBV12-5 and TRBJ2-6; weak D call: TRBD2 (6 bases). Trimming took off 0 bases at V and 0 bases at J, with 24 bases between the two ends. This CDR3 comprises 22 residues. Germline assignment: CDR1 LGHNT and CDR2 FRNRAP. CDR3 region: CASGLVLRKGRTLPSGANVLTF. In nucleotides, the CDR3 is TGTGCTAGTGGTTTGGTACTGAGAAAGGGGAGGACACTACCCTCTGGGGCCAACGTCCTGACTTTC.

The chain uses TRBV6-1 and TRBJ1-4, with TRBD1 as a possible D gene (5 bases). Germline V gives CDR1 MNHNS, CDR2 SASEGT. The CDR3 length is 15 residues. Trimming removed 3 bases at V and 4 bases at J, with 12 bases between. The CDR3 spells CASSDAGEVNEKLFF. The CDR3 region has the DNA TGTGCCAGCAGTGATGCGGGGGAAGTTAATGAAAAACTGTTTTTT.

The V and J genes are TRBV5-6 and TRBJ1-1; TRBD1 matches 8 bases. CDR3 length: 15 residues. Germline V gives CDR1 SGHDT, CDR2 YYEEEE. The V segment lost 0 bases and the J segment 3 bases; nucleotides outside the gene matches: 4. For the CDR3, the DNA is TGTGCCAGCAGCTTGGCAGGACAGGGACACACTGAAGCTTTCTTT. Translating gives CASSLAGQGHTEAFF.

The rearrangement links TRBV19 to TRBJ2-7, with D possibly matching TRBD2 (7 bases). The germline V gene encodes CDR1 LNHDA and CDR2 SQIVND (reference sequence). CDR3 size: 15 residues. Trimming shortened V by 1 base and J by 7 bases, and 17 bases separated the two germline ends. CDR3 nucleotide sequence: TGTGCCAGTAGTATAGCCCCTGGAGGGGGGGGAGAGCAGTACTTC. It encodes CASSIAPGGGGEQYF.

This rearrangement joins TRBV4-2 to TRBJ2-6, with D unresolved. V was clipped by 0 bases and J by 1 base, with 7 bases between them. This CDR3 region has 16 residues. Germline V CDR1 and CDR2: LGHNA, YNFKEQ. CDR3 nucleotide sequence: TGTGCCAGCAGCCAAGATAGAAGTTCTGGGGCCAACGTCCTGACTTTC. Translating gives CASSQDRSSGANVLTF.

The J gene is TRBJ2-7, the V gene TRBV2, with TRBD1 matching over 9 bases. J was trimmed by 1 base and V by 4 bases; bases with no gene match: 5. CDR1 is SNHLY and CDR2 is FYNNEI in the germline V gene. The CDR3 spans 15 residues. This CDR3 reads CASSGYGTGSYEQYV. Here the CDR3 DNA reads TGTGCCAGCAGTGGATACGGGACAGGGTCCTACGAGCAGTACGTC.

This clone occurred a few times. V gene TRBV5-1 combines with J gene TRBJ1-1; D might be TRBD1 (5 bases). CDR1 and CDR2 from the germline V gene are SGHRS and YFSETQ. Trimming removed 0 bases from V and 1 base from J, with 10 bases in between. This CDR3 contains 15 residues. As DNA, the CDR3 is TGCGCCAGCAGCTTGGCGGGGGAGGGGAACACTGAAGCTTTCTTT. Translated, it gives CASSLAGEGNTEAFF. Full variable domain (outside the CDR3, taken from reference TRBV5-1 and TRBJ1-1): KAGVTQTPRYLIKTRGQQVTLSCSPISGHRSVSWYQQTPGQGLQFLFEYFSETQRNKGNFPGRFSGRQFSNSRSEMNVSTLELGDSALYLCASSLAGEGNTEAFFGQGTRLTVV.

This clone has a single count. The chain has TRBV4-3 and TRBJ2-2, with TRBD2 matching 10 bases. The CDR3 extends over 18 amino acids. Trimming at V came to 1 base and at J to 4 bases, leaving 9 bases not matched to a gene. Germline assignment: CDR1 LGHNA and CDR2 YSLEER. The CDR3 coding sequence is TGCGCCAGCAGCCAAGGGTTGAGCGGGGGGGCAGGCACCGGGGAGCTGTTTTTT. Its protein is CASSQGLSGGAGTGELFF.

The V call is TRBV9, the J call TRBJ1-1; possible D gene TRBD1, 6 bases. The germline CDR1 and CDR2 sequences are SGDLS and YYNGEE. V lost 0 bases, J lost 13 bases, and 22 bases lay in between. The CDR3 consists of 15 residues. CDR3 sequence (DNA): TGTGCCAGCAGCGTAGACGGGGGGGCAGGAGGGCAAGTTTTCTTT. Its protein product is CASSVDGGAGGQVFF. The entire variable domain, with the rest obtained from reference TRBV9 and TRBJ1-1, is as follows: DSGVTQTPKHLITATGQRVTLRCSPRSGDLSVYWYQQSLDQGLQFLIQYYNGEERAKGNILERFSAQQFPDLHSELNLSSLELGDSALYFCASSVDGGAGGQVFFGQGTRLTVV.

The V call is TRBV11-2, the J call TRBJ1-6, with 7 bases lining up with TRBD1. Germline CDR1 is SGHAT and CDR2 is FQNNGV. The CDR3 totals 16 residues. After removal of 1 base from V and 7 bases from J, the junction contained 7 bases not matched to a gene. CDR3 nucleotides: TGTGCCAGCAGCTTAGGAATGCAGGGGGTCAATTCACCCCTCCACTTT. It specifies CASSLGMQGVNSPLHF.

V usage is TRBV7-8 and J usage is TRBJ1-4; 9 bases are a match to TRBD1. Per the germline V gene, CDR1 is SGHVS and CDR2 is FQNEAQ. V dropped 4 bases and J dropped 5; count of bases not matched to a gene: 5. The CDR3 length is 15 residues. The CDR3 DNA sequence: TGTGCCAGCAGCTCAAACACAGGGGGCAATGAAAAACTGTTTTTT. Its protein product is CASSSNTGGNEKLFF.

The genes are TRBV5-6 and TRBJ1-1; D gene uncertain. V dropped 3 bases and J dropped 5 bases, with 8 bases sitting between them. Germline V lookup: CDR1 SGHDT, CDR2 YYEEEE. This CDR3 has 12 residues. CDR3 in amino acids: CASSSGGTEAFF. The CDR3 coding sequence is TGTGCCAGCAGCTCGGGAGGGACTGAAGCTTTCTTT.

The chain is built from TRBV28 and TRBJ1-1; 7 nucleotides line up with TRBD1. The CDR3 has 17 amino acids. Germline V gene data show CDR1 as MDHEN and CDR2 as SYDVKM. V shed 5 bases and J 2 bases; nucleotides not matched to a gene: 14. The chain's CDR3 is CASSLPTDRNLNTEAFF. CDR3 bases: TGTGCCAGCAGTCTCCCTACGGACAGGAACCTCAACACTGAAGCTTTCTTT.

The chain joins TRBV6-5 to TRBJ2-5; the D is unclear. The CDR3 totals 14 residues. The germline CDR1 and CDR2 sequences are MNHEY and SVGAGI. Trimming removed 6 bases at V and 5 bases at J, with 16 bases between. The CDR3 protein is CASSIAPPHETQYF. The CDR3 region has the DNA TGTGCCAGCAGCATAGCCCCCCCTCACGAGACCCAGTACTTC.

The chain has TRBV5-1 and TRBJ1-2, with 11 bases identical to TRBD1. V lost 4 bases, J lost 6 bases, and 8 bases stayed unmatched. Germline loops: CDR1 SGHRS, CDR2 YFSETQ. The CDR3 loop spans 15 amino acids. The CDR3 loop reads CASSPVGQGADGYTF. CDR3 nucleotide sequence: TGCGCCAGCAGCCCAGTCGGACAGGGGGCGGATGGCTACACCTTC.

This clone was detected only a few times. The rearrangement uses TRBV5-1 and TRBJ1-1, with D unresolved. V lost 4 bases to trimming and J lost 2 bases, with 15 bases between them. The CDR3 extends over 15 amino acids. From germline, CDR1 is SGHRS and CDR2 YFSETQ. CDR3 nucleotide sequence: TGCGCCAGCAGCCTTGGAGGACGCCCTAACACTGAAGCTTTCTTT. As protein: CASSLGGRPNTEAFF.

CDR3 bases: TGTGCCAGCAGCCAAGACAGGAGCGGGAGTCCCTACGAGCAGTACTTC. Translation: CASSQDRSGSPYEQYF. The V gene is TRBV4-2, the J gene TRBJ2-5; 8 bases are shared with TRBD2. The last part of the DNA fits TRBJ2-7 better; the J call may be wrong. Germline V gene data show CDR1 as LGHNA and CDR2 as YNFKEQ. There are 16 residues in the CDR3.

The J gene is TRBJ2-1, the V gene TRBV25-1, with 8 bases that match TRBD2. V lost 4 bases to trimming and J lost 1 base; unmatched junction nucleotides: 3. Germline CDR1 is MGHDK and CDR2 is SYGVNS. CDR3 size: 15 residues. The CDR3 DNA follows: TGTGCCAGCAGTGGAGCGGGGGTTTCCTACAATGAGCAGTTCTTC. This sequence encodes CASSGAGVSYNEQFF.